Given below is one TCR beta chain in context. Between the trimmed V and J ends, which lost 1 base and 7 bases, there was a span of 8 bases. The CDR3 covers 12 residues. Germline CDR1 reads SEHNR; CDR2 reads FQNEAQ (reference sequence). This sample is drawn from a study of PD-1 blockade in classical Hodgkin lymphoma. Relapse after autologous stem cell transplantation occurred in every patient, and brentuximab vedotin exposure varied. The repertoire was sequenced with immunoSEQ multiplex PCR; TCRdb's copy has only in-frame clones and lacks some. The top ten clones hold under 20% of a sample with about 34,000 clones, around 80% of them seen once.

This TCR was sampled from a human donor with classical Hodgkin lymphoma. The V and J genes are TRBV7-9 and TRBJ2-7; D remains unclear. The specimen was peripheral blood mononuclear cells (PBMCs), collected before the second cycle of nivolumab. CDR3: CASSLVLGEQYF. The CDR3 nucleotides are TGTGCCAGCAGCTTAGTCCTCGGGGAGCAGTACTTC.